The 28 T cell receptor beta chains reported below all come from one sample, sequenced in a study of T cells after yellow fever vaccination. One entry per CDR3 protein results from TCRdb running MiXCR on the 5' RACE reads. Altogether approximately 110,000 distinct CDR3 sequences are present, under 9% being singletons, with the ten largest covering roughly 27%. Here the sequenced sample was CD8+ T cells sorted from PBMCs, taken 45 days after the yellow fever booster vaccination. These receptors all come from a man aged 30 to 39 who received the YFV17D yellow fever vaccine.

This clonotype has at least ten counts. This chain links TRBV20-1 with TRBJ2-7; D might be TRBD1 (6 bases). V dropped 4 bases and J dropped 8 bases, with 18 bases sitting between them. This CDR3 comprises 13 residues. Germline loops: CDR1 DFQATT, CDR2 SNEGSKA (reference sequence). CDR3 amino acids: CSANRDGKLQQYF. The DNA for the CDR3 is TGCAGTGCTAACAGGGACGGTAAGCTGCAGCAGTACTTC.

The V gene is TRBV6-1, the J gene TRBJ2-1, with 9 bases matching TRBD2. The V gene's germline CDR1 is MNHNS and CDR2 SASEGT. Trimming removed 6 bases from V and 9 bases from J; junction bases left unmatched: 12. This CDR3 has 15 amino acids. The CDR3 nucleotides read TGTGCCAGCAGCCCTGGGGGGGCGGGAGGGCCTGAGCAGTTCTTC. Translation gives CASSPGGAGGPEQFF.

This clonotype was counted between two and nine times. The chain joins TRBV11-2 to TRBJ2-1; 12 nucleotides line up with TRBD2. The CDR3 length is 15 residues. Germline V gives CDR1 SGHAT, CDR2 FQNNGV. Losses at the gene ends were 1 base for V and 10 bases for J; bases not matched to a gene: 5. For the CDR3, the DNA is TGTGCCAGCAGCTTAGTCCCTAGCGGGAGGGGGGAGCAGTTCTTC. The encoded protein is CASSLVPSGRGEQFF. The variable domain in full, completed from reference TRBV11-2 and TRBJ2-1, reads EAGVAQSPRYKIIEKRQSVAFWCNPISGHATLYWYQQILGQGPKLLIQFQNNGVVDDSQLPKDRFSAERLKGVDSTLKIQPAKLEDSAVYLCASSLVPSGRGEQFFGPGTRLTVL.

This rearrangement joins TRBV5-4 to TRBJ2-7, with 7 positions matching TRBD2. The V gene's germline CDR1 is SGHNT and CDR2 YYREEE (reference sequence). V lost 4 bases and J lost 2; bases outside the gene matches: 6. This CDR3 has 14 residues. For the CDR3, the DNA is TGTGCCAGCAGCCCTAGGGACTACCCCTACGAGCAGTACTTC. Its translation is CASSPRDYPYEQYF.

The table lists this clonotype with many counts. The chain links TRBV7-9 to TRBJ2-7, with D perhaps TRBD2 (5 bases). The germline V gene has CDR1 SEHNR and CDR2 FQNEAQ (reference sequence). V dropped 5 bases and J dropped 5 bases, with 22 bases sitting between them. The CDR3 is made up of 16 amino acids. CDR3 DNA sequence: TGTGCCAGCAGCCCCCGGGGATCGGGAATTATCGACGAGCAGTACTTC. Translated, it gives CASSPRGSGIIDEQYF. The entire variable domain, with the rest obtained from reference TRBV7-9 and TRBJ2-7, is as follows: DTGVSQNPRHKITKRGQNVTFRCDPISEHNRLYWYRQTLGQGPEFLTYFQNEAQLEKSRLLSDRFSAERPKGSFSTLEIQRTEQGDSAMYLCASSPRGSGIIDEQYFGPGTRLTVT.

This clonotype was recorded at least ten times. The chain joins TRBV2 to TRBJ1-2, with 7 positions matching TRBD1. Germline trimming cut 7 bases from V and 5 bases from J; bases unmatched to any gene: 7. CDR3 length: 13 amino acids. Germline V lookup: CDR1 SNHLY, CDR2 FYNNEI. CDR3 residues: CASTPPGQYGYTF. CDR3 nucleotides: TGTGCCAGCACCCCGCCGGGACAGTATGGCTACACCTTC.

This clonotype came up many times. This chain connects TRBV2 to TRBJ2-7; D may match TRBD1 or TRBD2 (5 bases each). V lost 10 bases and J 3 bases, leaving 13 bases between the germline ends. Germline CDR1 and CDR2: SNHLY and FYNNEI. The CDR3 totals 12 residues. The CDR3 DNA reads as TGTGCCACCCACCGGGACGTCTACGAGCAGTACTTC. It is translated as CATHRDVYEQYF.

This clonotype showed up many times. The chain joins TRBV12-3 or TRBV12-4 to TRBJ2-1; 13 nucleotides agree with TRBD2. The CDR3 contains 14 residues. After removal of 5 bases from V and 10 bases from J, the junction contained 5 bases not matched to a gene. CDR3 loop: CASSPWGLAGEQFF. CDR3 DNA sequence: TGTGCCAGCAGTCCGTGGGGACTAGCGGGGGAGCAGTTCTTC.

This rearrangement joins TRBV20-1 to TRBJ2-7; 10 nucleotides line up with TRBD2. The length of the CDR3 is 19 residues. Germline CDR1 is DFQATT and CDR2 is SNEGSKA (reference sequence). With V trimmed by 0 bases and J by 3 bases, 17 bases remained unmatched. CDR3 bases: TGCAGTGCTAGAGATCTTCGACTAGCGGGCTCAAGCAACCTCTACGAGCAGTACTTC. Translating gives CSARDLRLAGSSNLYEQYF.

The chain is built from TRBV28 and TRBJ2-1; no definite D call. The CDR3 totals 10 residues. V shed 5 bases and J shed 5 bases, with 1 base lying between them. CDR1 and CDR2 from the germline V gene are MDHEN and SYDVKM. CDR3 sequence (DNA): TGTGCCAGCAGTGACAATGAGCAGTTCTTC. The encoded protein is CASSDNEQFF.

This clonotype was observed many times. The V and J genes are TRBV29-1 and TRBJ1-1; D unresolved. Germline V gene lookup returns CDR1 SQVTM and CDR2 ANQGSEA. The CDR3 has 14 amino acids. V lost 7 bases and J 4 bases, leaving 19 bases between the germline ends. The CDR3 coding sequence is TGCAGCGCCTTATTAGCGCAGGAGAGCACTGAAGCTTTCTTT. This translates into CSALLAQESTEAFF.

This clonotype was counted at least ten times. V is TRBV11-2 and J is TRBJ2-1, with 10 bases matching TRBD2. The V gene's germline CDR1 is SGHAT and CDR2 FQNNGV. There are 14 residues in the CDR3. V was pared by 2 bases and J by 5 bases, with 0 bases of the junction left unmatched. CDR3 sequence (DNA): TGTGCCAGCAGCTTACTAGCGGGAGACAATGAGCAGTTCTTC. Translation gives CASSLLAGDNEQFF.

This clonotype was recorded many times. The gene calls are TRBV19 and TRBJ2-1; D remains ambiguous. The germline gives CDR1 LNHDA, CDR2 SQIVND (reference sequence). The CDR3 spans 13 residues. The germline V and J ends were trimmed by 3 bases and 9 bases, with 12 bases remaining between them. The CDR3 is CASSISGIGEQFF. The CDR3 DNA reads TGTGCCAGTAGTATCAGTGGGATCGGTGAGCAGTTCTTC.

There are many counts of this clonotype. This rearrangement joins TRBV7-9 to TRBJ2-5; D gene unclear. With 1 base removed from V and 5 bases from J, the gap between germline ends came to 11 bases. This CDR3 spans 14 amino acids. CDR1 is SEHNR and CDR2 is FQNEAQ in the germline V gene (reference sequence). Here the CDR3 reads CASSLVSSLETQYF. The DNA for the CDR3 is TGTGCCAGCAGCTTAGTCTCCAGTCTGGAGACCCAGTACTTC.

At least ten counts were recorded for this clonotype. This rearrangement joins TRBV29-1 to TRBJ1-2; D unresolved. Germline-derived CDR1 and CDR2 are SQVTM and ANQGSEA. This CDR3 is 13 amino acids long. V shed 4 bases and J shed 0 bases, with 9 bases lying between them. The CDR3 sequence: CSVVGLANYGYTF. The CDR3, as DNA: TGCAGCGTTGTTGGATTAGCTAACTATGGCTACACCTTC. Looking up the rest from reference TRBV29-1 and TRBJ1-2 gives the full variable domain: SAVISQKPSRDICQRGTSLTIQCQVDSQVTMMFWYRQQPGQSLTLIATANQGSEATYESGFVIDKFPISRPNLTFSTLTVSNMSPEDSSIYLCSVVGLANYGYTFGSGTRLTVV.

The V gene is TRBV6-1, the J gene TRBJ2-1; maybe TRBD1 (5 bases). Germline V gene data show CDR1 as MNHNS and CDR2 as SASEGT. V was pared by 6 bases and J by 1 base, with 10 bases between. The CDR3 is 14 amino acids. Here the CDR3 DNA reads TGTGCCAGCAGCAATAAGGGGTCCTACAATGAGCAGTTCTTC. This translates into CASSNKGSYNEQFF.

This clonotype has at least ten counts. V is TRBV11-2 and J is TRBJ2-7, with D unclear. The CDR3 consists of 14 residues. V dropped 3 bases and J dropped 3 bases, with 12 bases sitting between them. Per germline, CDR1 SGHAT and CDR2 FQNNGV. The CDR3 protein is CASSFTSGNYEQYF. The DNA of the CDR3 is TGTGCCAGCAGCTTCACAAGTGGAAACTACGAGCAGTACTTC.

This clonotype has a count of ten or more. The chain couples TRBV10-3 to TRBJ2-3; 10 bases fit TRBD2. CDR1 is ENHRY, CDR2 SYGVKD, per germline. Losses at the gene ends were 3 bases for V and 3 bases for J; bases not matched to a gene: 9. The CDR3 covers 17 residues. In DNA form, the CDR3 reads TGTGCCATCAGTGAAACGGCTAGCGGGAGAGAGACAGATACGCAGTATTTT. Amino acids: CAISETASGRETDTQYF.

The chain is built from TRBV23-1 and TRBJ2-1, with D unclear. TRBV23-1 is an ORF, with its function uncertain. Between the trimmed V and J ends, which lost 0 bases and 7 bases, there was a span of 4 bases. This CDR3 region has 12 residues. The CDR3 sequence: CASSQSVNEQFF. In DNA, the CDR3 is TGCGCCAGCAGTCAATCGGTAAATGAGCAGTTCTTC.

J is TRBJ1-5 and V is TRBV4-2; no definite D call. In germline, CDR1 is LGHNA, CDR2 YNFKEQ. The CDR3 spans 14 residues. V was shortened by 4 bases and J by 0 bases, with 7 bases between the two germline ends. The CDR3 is CASSPVGSNQPQHF. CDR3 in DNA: TGTGCCAGCAGCCCTGTAGGTAGCAATCAGCCCCAGCATTTT.

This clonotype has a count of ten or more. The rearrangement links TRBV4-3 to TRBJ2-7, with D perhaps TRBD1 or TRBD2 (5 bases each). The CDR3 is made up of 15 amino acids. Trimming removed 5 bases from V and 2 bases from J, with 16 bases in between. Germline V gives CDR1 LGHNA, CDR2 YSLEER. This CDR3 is CASSALKGTPYEQYF. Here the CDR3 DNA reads TGCGCCAGCAGCGCCCTTAAAGGGACCCCCTACGAGCAGTACTTC.

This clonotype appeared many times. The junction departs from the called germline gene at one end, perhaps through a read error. The CDR3 protein is CSVEGTENTEAFF. The DNA of the CDR3 is TGCAGCGTCGAAGGGACAGAGAACACTGAAGCTTTCTTT. The chain has TRBV29-1 and TRBJ1-1; 7 nucleotides agree with TRBD1. The CDR3 is 13 amino acids. Germline CDR1 and CDR2: SQVTM and ANQGSEA.

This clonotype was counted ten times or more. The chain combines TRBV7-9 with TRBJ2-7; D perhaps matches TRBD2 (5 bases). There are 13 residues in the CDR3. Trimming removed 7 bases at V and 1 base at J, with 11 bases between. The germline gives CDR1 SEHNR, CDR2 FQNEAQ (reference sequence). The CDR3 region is CASITADSYEQYF. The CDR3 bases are TGTGCCAGCATTACAGCGGATTCCTACGAGCAGTACTTC.

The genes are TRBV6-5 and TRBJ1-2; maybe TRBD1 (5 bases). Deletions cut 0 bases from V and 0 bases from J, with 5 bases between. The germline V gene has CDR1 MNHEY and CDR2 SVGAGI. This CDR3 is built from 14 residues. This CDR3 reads CASSYSTANYGYTF. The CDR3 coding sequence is TGTGCCAGCAGTTACTCGACAGCTAACTATGGCTACACCTTC.

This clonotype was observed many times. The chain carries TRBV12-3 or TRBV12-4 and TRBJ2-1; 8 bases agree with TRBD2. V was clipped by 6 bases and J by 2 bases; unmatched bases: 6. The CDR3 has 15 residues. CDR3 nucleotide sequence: TGTGCCAGCAGGCCCCATAGCGGGACCTACAATGAGCAGTTCTTC. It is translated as CASRPHSGTYNEQFF.

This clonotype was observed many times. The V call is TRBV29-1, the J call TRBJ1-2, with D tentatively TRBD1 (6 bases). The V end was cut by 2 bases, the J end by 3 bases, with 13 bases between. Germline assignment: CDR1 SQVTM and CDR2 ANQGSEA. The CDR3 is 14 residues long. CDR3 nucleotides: TGCAGCGTTGAATTATCAGAGGGGGACTATGGCTACACCTTC. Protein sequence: CSVELSEGDYGYTF.

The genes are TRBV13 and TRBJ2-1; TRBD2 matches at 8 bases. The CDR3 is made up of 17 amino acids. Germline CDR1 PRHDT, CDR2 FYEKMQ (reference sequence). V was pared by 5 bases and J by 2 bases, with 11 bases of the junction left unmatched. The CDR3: CASSPGGSGIPYNEQFF. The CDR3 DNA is TGTGCCAGCAGCCCTGGTGGTAGCGGGATCCCCTACAATGAGCAGTTCTTC. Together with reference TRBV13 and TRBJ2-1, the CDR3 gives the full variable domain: AAGVIQSPRHLIKEKRETATLKCYPIPRHDTVYWYQQGPGQDPQFLISFYEKMQSDKGSIPDRFSAQQFSDYHSELNMSSLELGDSALYFCASSPGGSGIPYNEQFFGPGTRLTVL.

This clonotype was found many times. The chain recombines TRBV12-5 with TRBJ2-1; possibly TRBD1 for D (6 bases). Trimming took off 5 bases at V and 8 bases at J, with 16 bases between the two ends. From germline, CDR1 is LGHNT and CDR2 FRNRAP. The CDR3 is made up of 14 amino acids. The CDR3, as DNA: TGTGCTAGTGGTGTGTCCACAGGGATGGATGAGCAGTTCTTC. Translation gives CASGVSTGMDEQFF.